Listed here are 11 T cell receptor beta chains from one sample, sequenced in a study of shared clonotypes between healthy human individuals (dated by TCRdb to 2020 to 2022). Receptors were amplified or captured by the immunoSEQ multiplex PCR assay. The source is immuneACCESS, and TCRdb retained only in-frame sequences with V and J called. Part of the clones is not carried over; for the studies checked, unresolved V genes explain less than half of this, and the remainder is unexplained. A total of hundreds of thousands of clones appear in this sample, roughly 98% of them only once. 0.3% of the sample lies in the top ten. CD8 naive samples were CD45RO-negative cells positively selected for CCR7, giving a CD45RA+CCR7+ population that excluded TemRA cells. Sequencing was done on a sample of naive CD8+ T cells sorted from blood. What the cell subset or site label conveys for this sample: CD45RA+CCR7+. The receptor set was obtained from a man younger than 45 in good health.

J is TRBJ1-4 and V is TRBV11-2, with 10 bases that match TRBD1. Germline V gene sequence: CDR1 SGHAT, CDR2 FQNNGV. Trimming at V came to 4 bases and at J to 4 bases, leaving 9 bases not matched to a gene. CDR3 length: 17 amino acids. Written as DNA, the CDR3 is TGTGCCAGCAGCTCGGTGACAGGGGGCGCGGGTAATGAAAAACTGTTTTTT. Translating it yields CASSSVTGGAGNEKLFF.

The chain recombines TRBV7-9 with TRBJ1-2; D perhaps matches TRBD1 (6 bases). This CDR3 is 15 amino acids long. The V end was cut by 0 bases, the J end by 6 bases, with 14 bases between. CDR1 is SEHNR, CDR2 FQNEAQ, per germline (reference sequence). The CDR3 DNA sequence: TGTGCCAGCAGCTTAGCGATTGGACAGCTCGATGGCTACACCTTC. Residues: CASSLAIGQLDGYTF.

The chain recombines TRBV25-1 with TRBJ2-1; a weak D match, TRBD2 (5 bases). V was clipped by 1 base and J by 8 bases, with 15 bases between them. Per the germline V gene, CDR1 is MGHDK and CDR2 is SYGVNS. The CDR3 sequence is 15 residues long. The CDR3 DNA reads TGTGCCAGCAGTGAATGGCCCCCTTCGGAGGATGAGCAGTTCTTC. This sequence encodes CASSEWPPSEDEQFF.

The V call is TRBV11-2, the J call TRBJ1-1; no firm D call. Trimming removed 1 base at V and 0 bases at J, with 12 bases between. The CDR3 is 16 residues long. Germline V gene data show CDR1 as SGHAT and CDR2 as FQNNGV. The CDR3 nucleotides are TGTGCCAGCAGCTTAGGGGGATCGGGGTTGAACACTGAAGCTTTCTTT. It codes for CASSLGGSGLNTEAFF.

This chain joins TRBV5-4 and TRBJ2-1; 7 bases match TRBD2. The CDR3 is 15 residues long. Per the germline V gene, CDR1 is SGHNT and CDR2 is YYREEE (reference sequence). Losses at the gene ends were 4 bases for V and 0 bases for J; bases not matched to a gene: 4. As DNA, the CDR3 is TGTGCCAGCAGCCTACGGGAGGTCTCCTACAATGAGCAGTTCTTC. It is translated as CASSLREVSYNEQFF.

The chain uses TRBV27 and TRBJ1-1; D is uncertain. Germline loops: CDR1 MNHEY, CDR2 SMNVEV (reference sequence). The CDR3 contains 14 residues. V gave up 5 bases and J gave up 0 bases, with 10 bases separating them. The CDR3 protein is CASSLGLMNTEAFF. CDR3 bases: TGTGCCAGCAGTCTTGGGCTGATGAACACTGAAGCTTTCTTT.

This chain connects TRBV7-9 to TRBJ1-2; D is possibly TRBD1 (5 bases). Germline V gives CDR1 SEHNR, CDR2 FQNEAQ (reference sequence). Trimming cost V 4 bases and J 3 bases, with 15 bases left between them. CDR3 length equals 15 residues. The CDR3 here is CASSSAGLLDYGYTF. The CDR3 DNA reads TGTGCCAGCAGCTCGGCAGGGTTACTAGACTATGGCTACACCTTC.

This rearrangement joins TRBV19 to TRBJ2-7, with D maybe TRBD2 (5 bases). Trimming shortened V by 1 base and J by 5 bases, and 15 bases separated the two germline ends. Looked up from germline, CDR1 is LNHDA and CDR2 is SQIVND (reference sequence). The CDR3 totals 15 residues. This CDR3 reads CASSIGASPEDEQYF. In nucleotides, the CDR3 is TGTGCCAGTAGTATAGGGGCCAGCCCGGAGGACGAGCAGTACTTC.

This chain connects TRBV5-6 to TRBJ2-7, with D perhaps assigned TRBD1 or TRBD2 (5 bases each). Trimming stripped 3 bases from V and 3 bases from J, with 19 bases between. Germline lookup yields CDR1 SGHDT and CDR2 YYEEEE. The CDR3 is made up of 16 amino acids. The CDR3 DNA sequence: TGTGCCAGCAGCTCCGGGGCCGTGGGGGTTTTCTACGAGCAGTACTTC. It codes for CASSSGAVGVFYEQYF. Together with reference TRBV5-6 and TRBJ2-7, the CDR3 gives the full variable domain: DAGVTQSPTHLIKTRGQQVTLRCSPKSGHDTVSWYQQALGQGPQFIFQYYEEEERQRGNFPDRFSGHQFPNYSSELNVNALLLGDSALYLCASSSGAVGVFYEQYFGPGTRLTVT.

V usage is TRBV19 and J usage is TRBJ2-7; TRBD2 is a possible D gene (7 bases). In germline, CDR1 is LNHDA, CDR2 SQIVND (reference sequence). V was cut by 6 bases and J by 0 bases, with 18 bases left in between. The CDR3 is 16 residues long. Here the CDR3 reads CASRRGGATSSYEQYF. CDR3 coding DNA: TGTGCCAGTAGGCGAGGGGGGGCGACGAGCTCCTACGAGCAGTACTTC.

The chain is built from TRBV4-1 and TRBJ2-1; 13 nucleotides match TRBD2. There are 16 residues in the CDR3. Germline trimming cut 4 bases from V and 9 bases from J; bases unmatched to any gene: 9. CDR1 is MGHRA, CDR2 YSYEKL, per germline. CDR3 sequence (DNA): TGCGCCAGCAGCCTCCGGACTAGCGGGAGTGTGGTTGAGCAGTTCTTC. It codes for CASSLRTSGSVVEQFF.